The TCR beta chain under discussion was sequenced for a study of T cell responses to AZD1222 COVID-19 vaccine. This clone was observed once. Method: immunoSEQ multiplex PCR; TCRdb's copy keeps in-frame clones and lacks some. This sample has under 150,000 clones, with approximately 90% found just once. This sequence was found in an adult in good health. The specimen comprised peripheral blood, sampled on day 0 of AZD1222 vaccination.

The CDR3 nucleotides read TGTGCCAGCGGCTACAGAAGCACAGATACGCAGTATTTT. It codes for CASGYRSTDTQYF. The chain is built from TRBV27 and TRBJ2-3; D unresolved. There are 13 residues in the CDR3. V lost 8 bases and J lost 0, with 9 bases in between. CDR1 is MNHEY and CDR2 is SMNVEV in the germline V gene (reference sequence).